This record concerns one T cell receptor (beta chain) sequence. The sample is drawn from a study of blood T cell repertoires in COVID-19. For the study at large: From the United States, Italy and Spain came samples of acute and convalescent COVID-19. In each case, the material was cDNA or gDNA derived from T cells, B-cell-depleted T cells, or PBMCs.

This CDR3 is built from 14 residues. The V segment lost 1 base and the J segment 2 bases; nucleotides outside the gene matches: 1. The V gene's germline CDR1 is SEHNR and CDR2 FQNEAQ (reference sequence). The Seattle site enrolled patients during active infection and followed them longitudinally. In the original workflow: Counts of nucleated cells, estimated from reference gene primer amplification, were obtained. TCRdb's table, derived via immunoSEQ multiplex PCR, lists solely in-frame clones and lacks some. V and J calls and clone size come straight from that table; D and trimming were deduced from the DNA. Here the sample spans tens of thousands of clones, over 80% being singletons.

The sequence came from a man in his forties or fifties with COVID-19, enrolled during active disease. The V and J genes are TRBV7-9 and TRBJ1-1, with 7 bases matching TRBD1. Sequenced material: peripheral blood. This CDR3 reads CASSLGQGNTEAFF. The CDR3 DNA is TGTGCCAGCAGCTTAGGACAGGGAAACACTGAAGCTTTCTTT.